A single sample gave rise to the 7 T cell receptor beta chains below, sequenced in a study of blood T cell repertoires in COVID-19. Sequenced by immunoSEQ multiplex PCR; TCRdb stores in-frame clones only, minus some. The sample consists of over 90,000 clones, more than 75% of them appearing once. The source material was peripheral blood. These receptors all come from a man in his sixties with active or convalescent COVID-19.

This clone was observed a handful of times. Additional DNA sequences in this sample encode the identical CDR3. This chain links TRBV2 with TRBJ1-6; D is ambiguous. The V end lost 3 bases, the J end lost 7 bases, and 7 bases lay between the germline ends. The CDR3 has 13 residues. Germline V CDR1 and CDR2: SNHLY, FYNNEI. CDR3 in DNA: TGTGCCAGCAGTGAGGTAGCCAATTCACCCCTCCACTTT. Protein: CASSEVANSPLHF.

In its sample, this clone was seen a few times. CDR3 loop: CASSGGAGNSPLHF. In DNA form, the CDR3 reads TGTGCCAGCAGTGGAGGGGCAGGGAATTCACCCCTCCACTTT. V and J are TRBV27 and TRBJ1-6, with a possible D match to TRBD1 (5 bases). Trimming stripped 5 bases from V and 7 bases from J, with 12 bases between. The CDR3 covers 14 residues. CDR1 is MNHEY and CDR2 is SMNVEV in the germline V gene (reference sequence).

The rearrangement uses TRBV7-2 and TRBJ2-5, with a weak D call TRBD1 (6 bases). The V gene's germline CDR1 is SGHTA and CDR2 FQGNSA. Trimming left V 5 bases short and J 3 bases short, with 13 bases between. This CDR3 is built from 14 residues. The CDR3: CASSGRTAKETQYF. CDR3 coding DNA: TGTGCCAGCAGCGGCCGGACAGCCAAAGAGACCCAGTACTTC.

J is TRBJ2-6 and V is TRBV12-5; 8 positions agree with TRBD1. Germline V gene sequence: CDR1 LGHNT, CDR2 FRNRAP. The V gene end was trimmed by 1 base and the J gene end by 2 bases; junction bases not matched to a gene: 7. The CDR3 loop spans 18 amino acids. CDR3 nucleotide sequence: TGTGCTAGTGGTTTGGCGGACAGGGCTGAACCTGGGGCCAACGTCCTGACTTTC. It codes for CASGLADRAEPGANVLTF.

DNA of the CDR3: TGTGCCAGCAGCCCAGTAGGGACAAAAACCAATGAGCAGTTCTTC. Translation gives CASSPVGTKTNEQFF. The rearrangement uses TRBV7-2 and TRBJ2-1, with a weak D call TRBD1 (6 bases). The CDR3 extends over 15 amino acids. From germline, CDR1 is SGHTA and CDR2 FQGNSA. V was cut by 5 bases and J by 6 bases, with 17 bases left in between.

Here the CDR3 DNA reads TGTGCCAGCAGCCCGCGGGGGGCTTATAGCAATCAGCCCCAGCATTTT. Amino acids: CASSPRGAYSNQPQHF. J is TRBJ1-5 and V is TRBV7-2, with D perhaps matching TRBD1 (6 bases). V dropped 5 bases and J dropped 0 bases, with 14 bases sitting between them. This CDR3 contains 16 residues. Germline-derived CDR1 and CDR2 are SGHTA and FQGNSA.

The rearrangement links TRBV28 to TRBJ1-2; D gene uncertain. V lost 5 bases and J 0 bases, leaving 13 bases between the germline ends. The CDR3 contains 15 residues. Germline V gene sequence: CDR1 MDHEN, CDR2 SYDVKM. CDR3 in DNA: TGTGCCAGCAGTGCCGCCGGTTTAGCTAACTATGGCTACACCTTC. Its protein is CASSAAGLANYGYTF.